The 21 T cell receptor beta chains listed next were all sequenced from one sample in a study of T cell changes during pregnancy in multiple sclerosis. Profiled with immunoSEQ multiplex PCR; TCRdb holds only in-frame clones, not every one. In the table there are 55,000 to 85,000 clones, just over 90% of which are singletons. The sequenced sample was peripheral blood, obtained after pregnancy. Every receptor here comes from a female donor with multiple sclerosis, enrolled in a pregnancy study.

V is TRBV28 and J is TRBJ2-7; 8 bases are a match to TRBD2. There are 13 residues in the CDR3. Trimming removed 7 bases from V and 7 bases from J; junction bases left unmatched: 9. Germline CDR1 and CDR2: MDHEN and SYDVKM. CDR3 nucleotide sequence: TGTGCCAGCACCATCCGGGGGGGGTGGGAGCAGTACTTC. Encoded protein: CASTIRGGWEQYF.

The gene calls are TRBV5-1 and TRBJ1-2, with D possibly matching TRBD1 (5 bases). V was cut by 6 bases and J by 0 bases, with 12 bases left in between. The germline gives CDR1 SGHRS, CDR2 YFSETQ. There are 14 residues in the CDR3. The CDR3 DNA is TGCGCCAGCAATTTTGGGGGGTCTAACTATGGCTACACCTTC. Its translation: CASNFGGSNYGYTF.

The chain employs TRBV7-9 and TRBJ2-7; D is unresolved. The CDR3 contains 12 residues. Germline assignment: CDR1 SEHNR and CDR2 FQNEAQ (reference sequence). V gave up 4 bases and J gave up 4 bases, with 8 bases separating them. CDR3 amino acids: CASSSTEYEQYF. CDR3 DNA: TGTGCCAGCAGCTCTACAGAGTACGAGCAGTACTTC.

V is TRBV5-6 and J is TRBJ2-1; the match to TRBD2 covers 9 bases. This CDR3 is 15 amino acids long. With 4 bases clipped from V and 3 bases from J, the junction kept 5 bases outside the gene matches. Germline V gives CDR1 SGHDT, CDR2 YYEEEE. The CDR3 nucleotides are TGTGCCAGCAGCACAATTAGCGGGAGCTACAATGAGCAGTTCTTC. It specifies CASSTISGSYNEQFF.

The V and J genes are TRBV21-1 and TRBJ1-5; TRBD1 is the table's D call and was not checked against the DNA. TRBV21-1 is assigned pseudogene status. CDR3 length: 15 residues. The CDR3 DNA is TGTGCCAGCACCACCGGGACAGGGAGCAATCAGCCCCAGCATTTT. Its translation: CASTTGTGSNQPQHF.

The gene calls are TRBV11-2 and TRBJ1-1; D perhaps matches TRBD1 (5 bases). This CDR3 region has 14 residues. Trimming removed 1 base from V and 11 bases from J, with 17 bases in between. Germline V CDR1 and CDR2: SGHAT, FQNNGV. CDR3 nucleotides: TGTGCCAGCAGCTTAGTGTCCTTGGGGGGAATGGCTTTCTTT. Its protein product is CASSLVSLGGMAFF.

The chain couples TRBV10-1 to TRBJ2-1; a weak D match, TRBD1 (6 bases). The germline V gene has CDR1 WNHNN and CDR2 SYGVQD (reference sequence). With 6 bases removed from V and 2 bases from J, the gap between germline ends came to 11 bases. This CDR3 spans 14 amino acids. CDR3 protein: CASSEQGPYNEQFF. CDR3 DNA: TGCGCCAGCAGCGAACAGGGCCCCTACAATGAGCAGTTCTTC.

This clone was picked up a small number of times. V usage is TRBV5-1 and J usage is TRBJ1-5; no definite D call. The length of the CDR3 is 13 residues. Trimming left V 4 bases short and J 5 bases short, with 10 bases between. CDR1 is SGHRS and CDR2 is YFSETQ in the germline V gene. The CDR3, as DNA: TGCGCCAGCAGCGTGAACACCGATCAGCCCCAGCATTTT. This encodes CASSVNTDQPQHF. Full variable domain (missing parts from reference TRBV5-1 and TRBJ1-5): KAGVTQTPRYLIKTRGQQVTLSCSPISGHRSVSWYQQTPGQGLQFLFEYFSETQRNKGNFPGRFSGRQFSNSRSEMNVSTLELGDSALYLCASSVNTDQPQHFGDGTRLSIL.

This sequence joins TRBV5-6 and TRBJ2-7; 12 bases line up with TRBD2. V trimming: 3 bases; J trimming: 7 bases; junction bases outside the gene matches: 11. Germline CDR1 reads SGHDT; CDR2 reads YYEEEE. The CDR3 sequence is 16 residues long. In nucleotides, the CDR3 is TGTGCCAGCAGCTCCTTCTCTAGCGGGAGGGCGAGGGAGCAGTACTTC. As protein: CASSSFSSGRAREQYF.

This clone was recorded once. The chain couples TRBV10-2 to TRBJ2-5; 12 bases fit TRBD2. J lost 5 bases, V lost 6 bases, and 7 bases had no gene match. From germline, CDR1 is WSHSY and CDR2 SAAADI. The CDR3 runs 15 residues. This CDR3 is CASRLLAGGQETQYF. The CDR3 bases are TGCGCCAGCAGGTTACTAGCGGGAGGCCAGGAGACCCAGTACTTC.

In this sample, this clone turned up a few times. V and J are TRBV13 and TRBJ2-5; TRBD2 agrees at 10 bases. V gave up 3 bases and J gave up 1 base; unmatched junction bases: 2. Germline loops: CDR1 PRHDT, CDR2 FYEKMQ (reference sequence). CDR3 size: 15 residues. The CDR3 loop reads CASSLRTSGQETQYF. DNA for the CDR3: TGTGCCAGCAGCTTGCGGACTAGCGGCCAAGAGACCCAGTACTTC.

The CDR3: CASTLTGRNIQYF. CDR3 nucleotides: TGTGCCAGTACCTTGACAGGGAGAAACATTCAGTACTTC. V gene TRBV19 combines with J gene TRBJ2-4, with 7 positions matching TRBD1. Germline trimming cut 7 bases from V and 6 bases from J; bases unmatched to any gene: 6. The length of the CDR3 is 13 residues. Looked up from germline, CDR1 is LNHDA and CDR2 is SQIVND (reference sequence).

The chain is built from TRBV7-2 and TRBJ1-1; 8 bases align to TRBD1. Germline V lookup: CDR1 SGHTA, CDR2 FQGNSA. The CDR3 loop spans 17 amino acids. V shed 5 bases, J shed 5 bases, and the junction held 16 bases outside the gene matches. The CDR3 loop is CASSRYGGGQGRTEAFF. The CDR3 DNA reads TGTGCCAGCAGCCGGTACGGGGGTGGACAGGGTAGGACTGAAGCTTTCTTT.

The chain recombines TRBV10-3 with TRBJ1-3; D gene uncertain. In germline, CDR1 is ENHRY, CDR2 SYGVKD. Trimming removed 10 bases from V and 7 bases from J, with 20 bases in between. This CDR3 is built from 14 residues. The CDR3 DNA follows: TGTGCCACTTGTCCATTGGATTCCGGGAACACCATATATTTT. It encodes CATCPLDSGNTIYF.

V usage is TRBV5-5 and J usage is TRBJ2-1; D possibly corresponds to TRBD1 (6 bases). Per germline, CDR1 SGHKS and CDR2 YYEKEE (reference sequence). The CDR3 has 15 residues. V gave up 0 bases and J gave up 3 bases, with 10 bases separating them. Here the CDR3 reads CASSLVAGDYNEQFF. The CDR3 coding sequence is TGTGCCAGCAGCTTGGTGGCAGGGGACTACAATGAGCAGTTCTTC.

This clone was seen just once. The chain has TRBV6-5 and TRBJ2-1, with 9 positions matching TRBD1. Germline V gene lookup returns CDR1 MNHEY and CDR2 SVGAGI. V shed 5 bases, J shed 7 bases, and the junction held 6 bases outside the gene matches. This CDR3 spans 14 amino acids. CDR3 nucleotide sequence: TGTGCCAGCAGTCGACAGGGGGGGGGAAATGAGCAGTTCTTC. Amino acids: CASSRQGGGNEQFF.

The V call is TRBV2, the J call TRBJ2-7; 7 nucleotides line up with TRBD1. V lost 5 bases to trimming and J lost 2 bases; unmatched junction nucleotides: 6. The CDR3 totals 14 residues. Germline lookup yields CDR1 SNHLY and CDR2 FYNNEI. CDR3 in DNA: TGTGCCAGCAGTCACGGGACAGAGACCTACGAGCAGTACTTC. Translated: CASSHGTETYEQYF.

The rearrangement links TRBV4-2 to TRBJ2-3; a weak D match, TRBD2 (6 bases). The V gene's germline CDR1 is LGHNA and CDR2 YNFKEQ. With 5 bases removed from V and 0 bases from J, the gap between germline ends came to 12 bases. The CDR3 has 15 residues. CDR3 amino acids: CASSLLGTSTDTQYF. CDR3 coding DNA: TGTGCCAGCAGCTTGCTAGGGACTAGCACAGATACGCAGTATTTT.

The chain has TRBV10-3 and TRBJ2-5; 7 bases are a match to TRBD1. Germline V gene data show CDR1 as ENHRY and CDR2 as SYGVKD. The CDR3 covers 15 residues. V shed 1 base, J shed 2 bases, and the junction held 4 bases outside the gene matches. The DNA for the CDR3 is TGTGCCATCAGTGAGTTAGGGACAGAACAAGAGACCCAGTACTTC. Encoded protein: CAISELGTEQETQYF.

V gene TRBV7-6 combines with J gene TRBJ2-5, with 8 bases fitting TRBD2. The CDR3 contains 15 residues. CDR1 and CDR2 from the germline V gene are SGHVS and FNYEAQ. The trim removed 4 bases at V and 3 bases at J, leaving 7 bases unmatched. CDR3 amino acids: CASSWTGGVEETQYF. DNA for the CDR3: TGTGCCAGCAGCTGGACGGGAGGGGTGGAAGAGACCCAGTACTTC. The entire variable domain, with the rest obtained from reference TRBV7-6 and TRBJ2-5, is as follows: GAGVSQSPRYKVTKRGQDVALRCDPISGHVSLYWYRQALGQGPEFLTYFNYEAQQDKSGLPNDRFSAERPEGSISTLTIQRTEQRDSAMYRCASSWTGGVEETQYFGPGTRLLVL.

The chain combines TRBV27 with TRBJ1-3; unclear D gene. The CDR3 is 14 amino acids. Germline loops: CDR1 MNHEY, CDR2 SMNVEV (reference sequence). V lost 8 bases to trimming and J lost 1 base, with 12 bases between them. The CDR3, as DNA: TGTGCCAGCTCTAGAACGGGTTCTGGAAACACCATATATTTT. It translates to CASSRTGSGNTIYF.